This T cell receptor beta chain was sequenced during a study of tissue T cells after allogeneic stem cell transplantation. Study results and limitations: Anatomically similar tissues had similar TCR repertoires within each patient. In patients and mice, blood and spleen missed much of tissue repertoire. The study did not identify alloreactive or antigen-specific tissue TCRs, and some clones might be persisting host cells.

The assay was immunoSEQ multiplex PCR, and TCRdb's table has in-frame clones only and misses some. The table has some 25,000 clones, roughly 89% seen once; the top ten hold 1.5% to 2.5%. With respect to this clone: The antigen remains undetermined.

The specimen was blood, collected before transplantation. The sequence was obtained from a male donor older than 55 who later had graft-versus-host disease after an allogeneic stem cell transplant.

CDR3 coding DNA: TGTGCAAGTCGCTTAGGGGTAGCGGGGAAAACATACGAGCAGTACTTC. Protein: CASRLGVAGKTYEQYF. The chain is built from TRBV12-2 and TRBJ2-7; TRBD2, the table's D call, lacks a check against the DNA. TRBV12-2 is labeled a pseudogene. The CDR3 spans 16 residues.